Many counts were recorded for the clone carrying this T cell receptor (beta chain). Germline V lookup: CDR1 LNHNV, CDR2 YYDKDF (reference sequence). The CDR3 sequence is 17 residues long. With V trimmed by 3 bases and J by 4 bases, 11 bases remained unmatched. Construction of TCR beta libraries relied on iRepertoire HTBI primers and on Arm-PCR targeting CDR3 regions. TCRdb recomputed calls from the multiplex PCR reads with MiXCR, one row per CDR3 protein. The sample has around 510,000 distinct CDR3 sequences, about a fifth seen once; the top ten hold 7.8%. The data belong to a study of regulatory T cells in long-lasting Graves disease. Time point noted: persistent/refractory GD, antithyroid drugs over 5 years with positive TRAb. Scientists built the TCR library using RNA that was extracted from PBMCs.

The chain recombines TRBV15 with TRBJ2-7; 11 positions agree with TRBD2. The sequencing here drew on peripheral blood mononuclear cells (PBMCs), taken when the disease was refractory, from a patient treated with antithyroid drugs. The receptor's source is a female donor with Graves disease. CDR3 DNA sequence: TGTGCCACCAGCAGGACAGATAGCGGGAGGGTTGCATACGAGCAGTACTTC. As protein: CATSRTDSGRVAYEQYF.